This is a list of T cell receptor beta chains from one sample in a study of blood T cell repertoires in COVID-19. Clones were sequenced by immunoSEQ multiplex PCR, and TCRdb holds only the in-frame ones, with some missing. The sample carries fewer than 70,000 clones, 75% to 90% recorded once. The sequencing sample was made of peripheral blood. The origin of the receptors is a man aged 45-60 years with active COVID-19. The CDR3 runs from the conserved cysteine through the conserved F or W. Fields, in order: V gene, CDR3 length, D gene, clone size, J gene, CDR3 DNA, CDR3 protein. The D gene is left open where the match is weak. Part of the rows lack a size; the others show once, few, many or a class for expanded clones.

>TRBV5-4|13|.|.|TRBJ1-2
TGTGCCAGCAGCTCTACAGTAAGCTATGGCTACACCTTC
CASSSTVSYGYTF
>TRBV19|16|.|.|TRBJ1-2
TGTGCCAGTAGTATACAGGGAACTACTCTAAACTATGGCTACACCTTC
CASSIQGTTLNYGYTF
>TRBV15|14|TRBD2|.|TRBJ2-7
TGTGCCACCAGCAGAGCCGGGACTAATTACGAGCAGTACTTC
CATSRAGTNYEQYF
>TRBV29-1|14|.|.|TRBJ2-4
TGCAGCGTTCTACTGGTTGTAGCCAAAAACATTCAGTACTTC
CSVLLVVAKNIQYF
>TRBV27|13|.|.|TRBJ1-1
TGTGCCAGCAGTGTGGGAGAGAACACTGAAGCTTTCTTT
CASSVGENTEAFF
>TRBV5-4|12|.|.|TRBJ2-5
TGTGCCAGCAGCTTGGAGCCCGGGACCCAGTACTTC
CASSLEPGTQYF
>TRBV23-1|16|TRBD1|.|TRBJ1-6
TGCGCCAGCAGTCAGGGGAGTGGGGACAGGGGGGCACCCCTCCACTTT
CASSQGSGDRGAPLHF
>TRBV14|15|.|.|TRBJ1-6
TGTGCCAGCAGCCATATCCAGGGGTCAATGCCACCCCTCCACTTT
CASSHIQGSMPPLHF
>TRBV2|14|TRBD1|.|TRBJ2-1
TGTGCCAACCCGGGACAGGGAGGCTACAATGAGCAGTTCTTC
CANPGQGGYNEQFF
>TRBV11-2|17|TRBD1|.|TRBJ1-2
TGTGCCAGCAGCTTAGCCTTCAGGACAGGGAAGGACTATGGCTACACCTTC
CASSLAFRTGKDYGYTF
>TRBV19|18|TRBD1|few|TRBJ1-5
TGTGCCAGTAGTATAACCCTGACAGGGTTAACTTTGGGTCAGCCCCAGCATTTT
CASSITLTGLTLGQPQHF
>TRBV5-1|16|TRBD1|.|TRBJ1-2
TGCGCCAGCAGCTTGACCCCGACAGGGTCTAACTATGGCTACACCTTC
CASSLTPTGSNYGYTF
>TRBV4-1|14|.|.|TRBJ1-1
TGCGCCAGCAGCCCCGATCCAGGGGCGACTGAAGCTTTCTTT
CASSPDPGATEAFF
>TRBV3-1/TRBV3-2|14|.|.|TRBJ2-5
TGTGCCAGCAGCCAAGCAATACGGTCAGAGACCCAGTACTTC
CASSQAIRSETQYF
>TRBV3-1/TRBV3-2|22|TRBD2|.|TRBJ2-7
TGTGCCAGCAGCCAAGGGGACAGACGGACCGGGACTAGCGGGGGGGCAGGTTACGAGCAGTACTTC
CASSQGDRRTGTSGGAGYEQYF
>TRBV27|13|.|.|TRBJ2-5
TGTGCCAGCAGGGAGAGCGGGCAAGAGACCCAGTACTTC
CASRESGQETQYF
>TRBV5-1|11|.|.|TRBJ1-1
TGCGCCAGCAACGGTAACACTGAAGCTTTCTTT
CASNGNTEAFF
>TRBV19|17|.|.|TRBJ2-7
TGTGCCAGTCGACCCCACACCAGGGGCCCCACCCCTTACGAGCAGTACTTC
CASRPHTRGPTPYEQYF
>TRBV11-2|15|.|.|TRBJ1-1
TGTGCCAGCAGCCCGCTTAGCCTCATGAACACTGAAGCTTTCTTT
CASSPLSLMNTEAFF
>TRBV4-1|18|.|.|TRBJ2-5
TGCGCCAGCAGCCAAACCCCCTCCGGCGGGGGCTCTCTTGGGACCCAGTACTTC
CASSQTPSGGGSLGTQYF
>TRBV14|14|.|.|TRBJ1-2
TGTGCCAGCAGCCATGTTAAGGGGGACAATGGCTACACCTTC
CASSHVKGDNGYTF
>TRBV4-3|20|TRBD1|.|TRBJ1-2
TGCGCCAGCAGCCAAGATCTAATTCTGGGACAGGGGGCGTCTAGCTATGGCTACACCTTC
CASSQDLILGQGASSYGYTF
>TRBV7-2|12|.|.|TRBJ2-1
TGTGCCAGCAGCTTCAGGGGTAATGAGCAGTTCTTC
CASSFRGNEQFF
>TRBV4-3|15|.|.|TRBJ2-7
TGCGCCAGCAGCCAAGGCGCAGCGAGCTCCTACGAGCAGTACTTC
CASSQGAASSYEQYF
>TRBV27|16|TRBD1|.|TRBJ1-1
TGTGCCAGCAGTCCGTACTTGGGACAGAGAGACACTGAAGCTTTCTTT
CASSPYLGQRDTEAFF
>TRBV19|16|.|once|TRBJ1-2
TGTGCCAGTAGTCCCCAGGTTTCGGTGGGGAGCTATGGCTACACCTTC
CASSPQVSVGSYGYTF
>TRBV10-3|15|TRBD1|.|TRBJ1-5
TGTGCCATCAGTGAGTCGACAGGGGGTAATCAGCCCCAGCATTTT
CAISESTGGNQPQHF
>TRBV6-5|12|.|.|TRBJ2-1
TGTGCCAGCAGTTCAGGGTGGGGTGAGCAGTTCTTC
CASSSGWGEQFF
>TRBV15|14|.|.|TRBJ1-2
TGTGCCACCAGCAGAGGTGGGACAAACTATGGCTACACCTTC
CATSRGGTNYGYTF
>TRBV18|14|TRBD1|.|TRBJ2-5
TGTGCCAGCTCCCCGGGACAGCTCCAAGAGACCCAGTACTTC
CASSPGQLQETQYF
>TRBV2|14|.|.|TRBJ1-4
TGTGCCAGCAGTATAGACCAAGCGAGGGAAAAACTGTTTTTT
CASSIDQAREKLFF
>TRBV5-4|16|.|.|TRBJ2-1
TGTGCCAGCAGCTTGGGGGGGCGGAGCTCCTACAATGAGCAGTTCTTC
CASSLGGRSSYNEQFF